This T cell receptor beta chain was captured by sequencing in a study of T-cell memory formation after mild COVID-19. TCRdb reprocessed the 5' RACE reads with MiXCR, giving one entry per CDR3 protein. The sample has roughly 450,000 distinct CDR3 sequences; about 18% are singletons. J lost 5 bases, V lost 6 bases, and 10 bases had no gene match. There are 16 residues in the CDR3. Germline CDR1 MDHEN, CDR2 SYDVKM. This clonotype was recorded at least ten times. Its antigen is as yet unknown. Study findings and constraints: There were some responding clones in pre-infection memory, which suggested that cross-reactive memory had joined.

The origin of this receptor is an adult woman who had mild COVID-19 (a few samples of this study predate the infection). Cell type and time point are not known. Sequencing input: PBMCs or a T cell subset sorted from them (not recorded which). This chain uses TRBV28 with TRBJ1-2, with 12 bases identical to TRBD1. The CDR3 here is CASSPGTGGGLYGYTF. In DNA, the CDR3 is TGTGCCAGCAGCCCGGGGACAGGGGGCGGACTTTATGGCTACACCTTC.